This section outlines one T cell receptor (beta chain) sequence together with its context. As yet, its antigen is unknown. The germline gives CDR1 MNHNS, CDR2 SASEGT. This CDR3 contains 19 residues. Trimming removed 1 base from V and 6 bases from J; junction bases left unmatched: 15. For TCR beta, libraries came from quantitative 5'-RACE with molecular barcodes. TCRdb used MiXCR to reprocess the 5' RACE reads, holding one entry per CDR3 protein. The sample holds over 600,000 distinct CDR3 sequences, around 17% seen once. This specimen belongs to a study of CD8 T cells in ankylosing spondylitis. General study findings and limits: A motif in TCR beta, a set of roughly eight highly homologous variants, appeared characteristic of ankylosing spondylitis blood. Within peripheral blood, clones linked to disease were CD8+ and relatively rare. Reported data indicate significant enrichment of disease-linked clones within matched ankylosing spondylitis synovial fluid.

The rearrangement joins TRBV6-1 to TRBJ1-5; TRBD1 matches at 10 bases. Sequences were obtained from blood, either unsorted or a sorted T cell fraction (not recorded which). This sequence originates from a male donor with ankylosing spondylitis. The chain's CDR3 is CASSEGGAGTGDWRQPQHF. The DNA of the CDR3 is TGTGCCAGCAGTGAAGGAGGGGCCGGGACAGGGGATTGGCGTCAGCCCCAGCATTTT.